The sequence of this T cell receptor beta chain was determined in a study of CD8+ T cells in alopecia areata. Study as a whole: Treated patients received oral tofacitinib, 5 to 10 mg twice daily.

Extracted from the samples, RNA was reverse transcribed into cDNA to serve as the sequencing template. Clones were read by immunoSEQ multiplex PCR, and TCRdb kept only the in-frame ones, dropping some. The repertoire holds 110,000 or so clones, with 56% as singletons. CDR1 GTSNPN and CDR2 SVGIG come from the germline V gene (reference sequence). The CDR3 covers 12 residues. V was pared by 5 bases and J by 4 bases, with 12 bases between. The sample's treatment: oral pan-JAK inhibitor, 5-10 mg twice daily. The sequences come from CD4+ T cells sorted from blood, collected at week 24, from a patient treated with tofacitinib. The TCR originated in a human donor with alopecia areata. The chain couples TRBV30 to TRBJ2-7; D is tentatively TRBD1 or TRBD2 (6 bases each). CDR3 bases: TGTGCCTGGGGGAGAGGGGGGTACGAGCAGTACTTC. Protein product: CAWGRGGYEQYF.